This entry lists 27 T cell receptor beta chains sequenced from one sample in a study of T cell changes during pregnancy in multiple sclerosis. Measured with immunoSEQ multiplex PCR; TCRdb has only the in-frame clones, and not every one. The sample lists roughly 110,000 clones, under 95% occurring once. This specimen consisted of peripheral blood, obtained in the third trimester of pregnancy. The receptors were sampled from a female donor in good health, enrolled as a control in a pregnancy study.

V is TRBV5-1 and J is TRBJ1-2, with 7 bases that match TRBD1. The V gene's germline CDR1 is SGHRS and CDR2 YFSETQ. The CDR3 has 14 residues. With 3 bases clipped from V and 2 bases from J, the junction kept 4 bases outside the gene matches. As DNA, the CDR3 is TGCGCCAGCAGCTCCCCGACAGGGAACTATGGCTACACCTTC. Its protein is CASSSPTGNYGYTF.

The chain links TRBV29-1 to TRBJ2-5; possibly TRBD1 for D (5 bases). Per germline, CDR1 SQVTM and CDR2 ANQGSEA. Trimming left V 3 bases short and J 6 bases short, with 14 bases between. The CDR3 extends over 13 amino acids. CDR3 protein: CSVDQGVGKTQYF. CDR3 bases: TGCAGCGTTGATCAGGGCGTAGGGAAGACCCAGTACTTC.

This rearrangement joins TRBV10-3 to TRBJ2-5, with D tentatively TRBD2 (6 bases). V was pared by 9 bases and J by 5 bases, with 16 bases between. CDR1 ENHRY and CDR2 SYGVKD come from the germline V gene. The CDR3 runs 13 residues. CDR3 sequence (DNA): TGTGCCATAAAACGGGGGAGTGAGGAGACCCAGTACTTC. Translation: CAIKRGSEETQYF.

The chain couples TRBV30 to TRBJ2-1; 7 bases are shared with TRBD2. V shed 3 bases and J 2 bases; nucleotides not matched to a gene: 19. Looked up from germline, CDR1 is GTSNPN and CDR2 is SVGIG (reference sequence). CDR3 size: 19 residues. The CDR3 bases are TGTGCCTGGAGGGTGGTAAGCGGGGAGCCGGCGAGGGCCTACAATGAGCAGTTCTTC. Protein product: CAWRVVSGEPARAYNEQFF.

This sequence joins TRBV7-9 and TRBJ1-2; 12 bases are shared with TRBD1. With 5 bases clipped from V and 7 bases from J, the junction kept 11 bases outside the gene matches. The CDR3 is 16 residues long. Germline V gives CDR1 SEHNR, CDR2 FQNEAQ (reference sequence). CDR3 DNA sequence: TGTGCCAGCAGCCACGCGGGGGGACAGGGGGCGTCTGGCTACACCTTC. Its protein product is CASSHAGGQGASGYTF.

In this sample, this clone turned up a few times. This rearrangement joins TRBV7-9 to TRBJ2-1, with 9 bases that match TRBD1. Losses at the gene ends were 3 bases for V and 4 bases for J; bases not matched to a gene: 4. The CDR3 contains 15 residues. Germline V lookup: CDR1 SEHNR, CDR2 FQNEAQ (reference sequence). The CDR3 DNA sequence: TGTGCCAGCAGCTTCCCGGGACAGGGTTACAATGAGCAGTTCTTC. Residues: CASSFPGQGYNEQFF.

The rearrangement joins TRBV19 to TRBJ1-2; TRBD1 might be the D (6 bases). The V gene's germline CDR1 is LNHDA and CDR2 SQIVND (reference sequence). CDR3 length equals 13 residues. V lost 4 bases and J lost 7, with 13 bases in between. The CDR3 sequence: CASSNRGAGGYTF. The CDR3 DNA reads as TGTGCCAGTAGTAATCGGGGGGCTGGTGGCTACACCTTC.

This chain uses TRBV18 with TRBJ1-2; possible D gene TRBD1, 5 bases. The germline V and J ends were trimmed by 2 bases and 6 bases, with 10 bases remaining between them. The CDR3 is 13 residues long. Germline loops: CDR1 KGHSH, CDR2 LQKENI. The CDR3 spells CASSPERQNGYTF. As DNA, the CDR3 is TGTGCCAGCTCACCAGAGCGACAGAATGGCTACACCTTC.

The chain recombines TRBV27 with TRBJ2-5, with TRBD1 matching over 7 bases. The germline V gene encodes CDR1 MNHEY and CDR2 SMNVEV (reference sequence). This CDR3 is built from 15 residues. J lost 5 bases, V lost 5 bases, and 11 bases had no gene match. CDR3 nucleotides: TGTGCCAGCAGTCCGCGGATTACAGGGGCGGAGACCCAGTACTTC. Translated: CASSPRITGAETQYF.

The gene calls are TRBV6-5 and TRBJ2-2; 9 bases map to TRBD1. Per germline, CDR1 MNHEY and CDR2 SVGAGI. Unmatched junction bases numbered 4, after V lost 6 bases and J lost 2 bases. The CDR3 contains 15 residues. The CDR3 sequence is CASSRQGGNTGELFF. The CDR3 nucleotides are TGTGCCAGCAGCCGACAGGGGGGAAACACCGGGGAGCTGTTTTTT.

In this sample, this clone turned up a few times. The CDR3 DNA sequence: TGTGCCAGCAGCATCGACAGGGGTTCACCCCTCCACTTT. Translating it yields CASSIDRGSPLHF. This rearrangement joins TRBV6-5 to TRBJ1-6; 8 bases line up with TRBD1. Germline V gene lookup returns CDR1 MNHEY and CDR2 SVGAGI. The trim removed 6 bases at V and 9 bases at J, leaving 4 bases unmatched. There are 13 residues in the CDR3.

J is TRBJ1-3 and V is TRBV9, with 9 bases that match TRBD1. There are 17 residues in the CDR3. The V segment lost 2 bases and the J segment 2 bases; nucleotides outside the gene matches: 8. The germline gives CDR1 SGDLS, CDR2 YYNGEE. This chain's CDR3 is CASSVEPTGGAGNTIYF. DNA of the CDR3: TGTGCCAGCAGCGTGGAGCCCACAGGGGGCGCTGGAAACACCATATATTTT.

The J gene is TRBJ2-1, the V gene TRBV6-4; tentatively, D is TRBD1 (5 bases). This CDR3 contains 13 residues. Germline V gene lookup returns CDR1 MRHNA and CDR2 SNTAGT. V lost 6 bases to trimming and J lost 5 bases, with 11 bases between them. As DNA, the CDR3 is TGTGCCAGCAGATCGGACACCCACAATGAGCAGTTCTTC. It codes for CASRSDTHNEQFF.

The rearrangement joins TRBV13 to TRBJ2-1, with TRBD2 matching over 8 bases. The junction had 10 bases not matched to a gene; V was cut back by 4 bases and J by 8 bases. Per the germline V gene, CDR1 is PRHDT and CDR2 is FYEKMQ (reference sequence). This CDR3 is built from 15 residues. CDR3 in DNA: TGTGCCAGCAGCTCTCCGGGACTAGGAGGTGATGAGCAGTTCTTC. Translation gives CASSSPGLGGDEQFF.

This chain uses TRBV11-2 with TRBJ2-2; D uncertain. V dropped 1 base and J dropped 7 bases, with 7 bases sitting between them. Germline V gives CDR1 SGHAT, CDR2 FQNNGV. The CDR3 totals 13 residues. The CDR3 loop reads CASSLVRSGELFF. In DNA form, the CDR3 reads TGTGCCAGCAGCTTAGTAAGGAGCGGGGAGCTGTTTTTT.

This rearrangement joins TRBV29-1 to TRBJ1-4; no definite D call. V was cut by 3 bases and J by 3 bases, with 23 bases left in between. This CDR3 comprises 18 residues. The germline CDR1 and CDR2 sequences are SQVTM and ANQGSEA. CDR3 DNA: TGCAGCGTTGACTCCGACCGGTCGGTAGTAGGAGCTAATGAAAAACTGTTTTTT. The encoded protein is CSVDSDRSVVGANEKLFF.

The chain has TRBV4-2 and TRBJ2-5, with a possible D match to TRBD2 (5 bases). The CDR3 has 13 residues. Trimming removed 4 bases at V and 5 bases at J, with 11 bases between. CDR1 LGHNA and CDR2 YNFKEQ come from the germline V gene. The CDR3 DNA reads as TGTGCCAGCAGCCCGCGAGAGCGGGAGACCCAGTACTTC. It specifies CASSPRERETQYF.

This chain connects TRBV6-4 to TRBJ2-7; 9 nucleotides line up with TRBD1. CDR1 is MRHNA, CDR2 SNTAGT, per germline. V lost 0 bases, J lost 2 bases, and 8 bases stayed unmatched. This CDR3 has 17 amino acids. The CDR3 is CASSDSGTGRGTYEQYF. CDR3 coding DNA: TGTGCCAGCAGTGACTCGGGGACAGGGCGGGGAACCTACGAGCAGTACTTC.

CDR3: CASSLARTGGDGYTF. In nucleotides, the CDR3 is TGTGCCAGCAGCTTAGCCCGCACAGGGGGCGATGGCTACACCTTC. This chain uses TRBV7-9 with TRBJ1-2; 9 bases agree with TRBD1. This CDR3 spans 15 amino acids. J was trimmed by 6 bases and V by 0 bases; bases with no gene match: 5. Germline CDR1 SEHNR, CDR2 FQNEAQ (reference sequence).

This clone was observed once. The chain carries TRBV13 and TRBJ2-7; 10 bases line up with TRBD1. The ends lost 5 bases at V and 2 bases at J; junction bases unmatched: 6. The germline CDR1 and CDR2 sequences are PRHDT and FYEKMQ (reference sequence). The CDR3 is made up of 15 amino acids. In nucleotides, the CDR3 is TGTGCCAGCAGCCGGGGGGGGACAGGGGCCTACGAGCAGTACTTC. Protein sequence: CASSRGGTGAYEQYF.

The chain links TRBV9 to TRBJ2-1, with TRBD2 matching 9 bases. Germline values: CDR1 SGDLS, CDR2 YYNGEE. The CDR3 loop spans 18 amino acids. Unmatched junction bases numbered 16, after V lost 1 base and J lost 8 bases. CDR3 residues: CASSVTLGGRGGPDEQFF. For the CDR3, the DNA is TGTGCCAGCAGCGTAACTCTGGGAGGGCGGGGGGGCCCCGATGAGCAGTTCTTC.

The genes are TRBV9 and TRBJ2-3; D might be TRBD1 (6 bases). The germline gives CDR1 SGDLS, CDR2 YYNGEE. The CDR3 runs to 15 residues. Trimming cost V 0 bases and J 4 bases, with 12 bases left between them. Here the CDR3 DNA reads TGTGCCAGCAGCGTAGGGGGGCAGAGGGCAGATACGCAGTATTTT. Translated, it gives CASSVGGQRADTQYF. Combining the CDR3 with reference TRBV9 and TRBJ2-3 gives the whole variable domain DSGVTQTPKHLITATGQRVTLRCSPRSGDLSVYWYQQSLDQGLQFLIQYYNGEERAKGNILERFSAQQFPDLHSELNLSSLELGDSALYFCASSVGGQRADTQYFGPGTRLTVL.

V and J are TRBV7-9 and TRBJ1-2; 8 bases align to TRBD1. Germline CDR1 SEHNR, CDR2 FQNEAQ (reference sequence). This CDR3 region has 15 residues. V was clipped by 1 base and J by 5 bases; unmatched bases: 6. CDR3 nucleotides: TGTGCCAGCAGCTTAGAGACCCAGGGGGCGTATGGCTACACCTTC. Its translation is CASSLETQGAYGYTF.

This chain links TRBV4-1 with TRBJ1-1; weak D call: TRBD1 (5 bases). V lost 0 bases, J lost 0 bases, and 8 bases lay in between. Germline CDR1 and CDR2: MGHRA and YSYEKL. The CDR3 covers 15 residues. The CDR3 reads CASSQEWGVNTEAFF. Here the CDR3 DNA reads TGCGCCAGCAGCCAAGAATGGGGGGTGAACACTGAAGCTTTCTTT.

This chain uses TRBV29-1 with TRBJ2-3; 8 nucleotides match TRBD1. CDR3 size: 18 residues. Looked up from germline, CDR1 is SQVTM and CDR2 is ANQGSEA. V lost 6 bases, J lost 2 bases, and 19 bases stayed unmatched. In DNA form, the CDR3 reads TGCAGCGTAGGACTACCTGGACAGGGAACGCTTTTCACAGATACGCAGTATTTT. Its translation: CSVGLPGQGTLFTDTQYF.

The CDR3 coding sequence is TGTGCCAGCTCACGGGACAGGGCTGGAGAAAAACTGTTTTTT. Its translation is CASSRDRAGEKLFF. J is TRBJ1-4 and V is TRBV18; TRBD1 matches 9 bases. CDR3 length equals 14 residues. The germline CDR1 and CDR2 sequences are KGHSH and LQKENI. J gave up 8 bases and V 4 bases, and 5 bases lay outside the gene matches.

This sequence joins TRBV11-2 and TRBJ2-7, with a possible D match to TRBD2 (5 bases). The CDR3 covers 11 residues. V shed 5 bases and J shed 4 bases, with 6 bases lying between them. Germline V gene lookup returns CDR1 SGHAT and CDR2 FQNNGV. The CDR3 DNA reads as TGTGCCAGCAGCCCGGGGTACGAGCAGTACTTC. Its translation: CASSPGYEQYF.